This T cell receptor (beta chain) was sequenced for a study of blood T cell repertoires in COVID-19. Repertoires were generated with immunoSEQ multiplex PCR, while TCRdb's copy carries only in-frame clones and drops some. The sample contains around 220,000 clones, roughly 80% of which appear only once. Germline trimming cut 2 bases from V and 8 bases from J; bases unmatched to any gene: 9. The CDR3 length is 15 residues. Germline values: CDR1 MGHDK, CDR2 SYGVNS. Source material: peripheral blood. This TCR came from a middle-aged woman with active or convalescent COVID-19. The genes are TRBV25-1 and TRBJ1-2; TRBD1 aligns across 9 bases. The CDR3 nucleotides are TGTGCCAGCAGTGAAGACAGGGGGGACCTTTACGGCTACACCTTC. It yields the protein CASSEDRGDLYGYTF.